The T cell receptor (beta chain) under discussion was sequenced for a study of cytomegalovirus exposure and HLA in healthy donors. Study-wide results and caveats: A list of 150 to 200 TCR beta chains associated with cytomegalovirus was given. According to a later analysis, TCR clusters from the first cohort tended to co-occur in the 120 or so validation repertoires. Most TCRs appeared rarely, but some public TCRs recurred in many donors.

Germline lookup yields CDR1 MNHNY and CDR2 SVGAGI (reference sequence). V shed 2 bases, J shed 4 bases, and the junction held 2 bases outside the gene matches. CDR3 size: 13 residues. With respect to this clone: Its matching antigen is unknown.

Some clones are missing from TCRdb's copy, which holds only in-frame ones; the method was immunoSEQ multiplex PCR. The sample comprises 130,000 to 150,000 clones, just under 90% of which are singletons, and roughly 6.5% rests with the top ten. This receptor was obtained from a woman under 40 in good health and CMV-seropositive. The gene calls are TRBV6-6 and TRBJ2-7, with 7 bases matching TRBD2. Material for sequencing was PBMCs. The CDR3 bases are TGTGCCAGCAGTTACGACGGGAGGTACGAGCAGTACTTC. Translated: CASSYDGRYEQYF.